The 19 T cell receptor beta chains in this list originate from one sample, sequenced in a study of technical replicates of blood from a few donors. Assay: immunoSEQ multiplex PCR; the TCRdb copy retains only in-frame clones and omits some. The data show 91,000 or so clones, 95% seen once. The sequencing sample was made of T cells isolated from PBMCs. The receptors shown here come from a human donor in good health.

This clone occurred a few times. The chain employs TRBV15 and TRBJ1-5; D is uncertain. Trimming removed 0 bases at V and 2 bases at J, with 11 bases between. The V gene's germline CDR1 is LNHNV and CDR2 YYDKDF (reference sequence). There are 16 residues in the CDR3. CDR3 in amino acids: CATSRERAPRNQPQHF. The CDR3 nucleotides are TGTGCCACCAGCAGAGAACGAGCTCCCCGCAATCAGCCCCAGCATTTT.

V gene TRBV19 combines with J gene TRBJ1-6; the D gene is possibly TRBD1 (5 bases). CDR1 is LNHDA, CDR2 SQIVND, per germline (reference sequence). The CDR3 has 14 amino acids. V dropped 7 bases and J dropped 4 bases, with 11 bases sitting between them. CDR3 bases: TGTGCCAGTACCGCGACAGCTTATAATTCACCCCTCCACTTT. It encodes CASTATAYNSPLHF.

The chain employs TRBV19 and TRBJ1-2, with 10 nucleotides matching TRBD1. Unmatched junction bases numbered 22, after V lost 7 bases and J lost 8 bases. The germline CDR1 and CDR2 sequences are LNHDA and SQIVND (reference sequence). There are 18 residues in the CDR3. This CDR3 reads CASTPDRGPKIYGGGYTF. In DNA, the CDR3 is TGTGCCAGTACCCCTGACAGGGGGCCTAAGATCTATGGAGGAGGCTACACCTTC. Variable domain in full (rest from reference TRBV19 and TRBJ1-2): DGGITQSPKYLFRKEGQNVTLSCEQNLNHDAMYWYRQDPGQGLRLIYYSQIVNDFQKGDIAEGYSVSREKKESFPLTVTSAQKNPTAFYLCASTPDRGPKIYGGGYTFGSGTRLTVV.

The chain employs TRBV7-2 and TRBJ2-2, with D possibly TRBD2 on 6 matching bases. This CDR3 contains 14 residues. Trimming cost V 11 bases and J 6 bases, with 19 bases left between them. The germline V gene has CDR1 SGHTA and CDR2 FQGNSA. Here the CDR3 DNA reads TGTGCCGGAAAACCCGGGACTCCGGCCGGGGAGCTGTTTTTT. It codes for CAGKPGTPAGELFF. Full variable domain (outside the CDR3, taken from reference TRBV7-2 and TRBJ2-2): GAGVSQSPSNKVTEKGKDVELRCDPISGHTALYWYRQSLGQGLEFLIYFQGNSAPDKSGLPSDRFSAERTGGSVSTLTIQRTQQEDSAVYLCAGKPGTPAGELFFGEGSRLTVL.

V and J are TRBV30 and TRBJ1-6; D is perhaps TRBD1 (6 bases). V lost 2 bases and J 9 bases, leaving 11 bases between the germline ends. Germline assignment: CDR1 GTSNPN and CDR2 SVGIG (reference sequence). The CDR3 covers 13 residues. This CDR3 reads CAWSRQDSSPLHF. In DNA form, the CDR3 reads TGTGCCTGGAGTAGACAGGATAGTTCACCCCTCCACTTT. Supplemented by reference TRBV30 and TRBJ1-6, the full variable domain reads SQTIHQWPATLVQPVGSPLSLECTVEGTSNPNLYWYRQAAGRGLQLLFYSVGIGQISSEVPQNLSASRPQDRQFILSSKKLLLSDSGFYLCAWSRQDSSPLHFGNGTRLTVT.

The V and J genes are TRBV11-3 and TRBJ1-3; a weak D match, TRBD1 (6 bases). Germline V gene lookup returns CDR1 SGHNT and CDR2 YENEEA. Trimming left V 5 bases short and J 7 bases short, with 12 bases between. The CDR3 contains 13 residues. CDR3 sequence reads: CASSPRTANTIYF. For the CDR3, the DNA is TGTGCCAGCAGCCCAAGGACAGCCAACACCATATATTTT.

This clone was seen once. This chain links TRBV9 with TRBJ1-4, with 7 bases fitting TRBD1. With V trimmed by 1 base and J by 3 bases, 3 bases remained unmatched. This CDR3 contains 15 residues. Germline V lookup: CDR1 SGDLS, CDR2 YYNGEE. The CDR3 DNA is TGTGCCAGCAGCGTATGGGGGACAGCTAATGAAAAACTGTTTTTT. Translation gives CASSVWGTANEKLFF.

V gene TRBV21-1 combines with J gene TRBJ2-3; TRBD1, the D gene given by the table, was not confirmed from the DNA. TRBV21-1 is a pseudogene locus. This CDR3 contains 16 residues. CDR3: CASNNLDRGSTDTQYF. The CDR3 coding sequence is TGTGCCAGTAACAACTTAGACAGGGGAAGCACAGATACGCAGTATTTT.

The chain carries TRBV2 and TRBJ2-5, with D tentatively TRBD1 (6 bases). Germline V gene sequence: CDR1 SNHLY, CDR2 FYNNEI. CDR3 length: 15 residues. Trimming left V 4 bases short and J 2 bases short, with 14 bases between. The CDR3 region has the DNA TGTGCCAGCAGTGTCGGGCAGGGGAGTCAAGAGACCCAGTACTTC. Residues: CASSVGQGSQETQYF.

CDR3 sequence reads: CASAHTSGGAYEQFF. The CDR3 DNA is TGTGCCAGCGCACACACTAGCGGGGGGGCCTATGAGCAGTTCTTC. The V gene is TRBV19, the J gene TRBJ2-1, with 13 bases fitting TRBD2. Germline trimming cut 9 bases from V and 8 bases from J; bases unmatched to any gene: 10. The CDR3 is 15 amino acids. The germline CDR1 and CDR2 sequences are LNHDA and SQIVND (reference sequence).

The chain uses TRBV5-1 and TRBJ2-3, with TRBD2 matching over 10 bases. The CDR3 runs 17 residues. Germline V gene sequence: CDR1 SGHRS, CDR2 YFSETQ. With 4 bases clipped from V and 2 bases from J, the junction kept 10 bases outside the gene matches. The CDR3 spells CASSVSGRPDLTDTQYF. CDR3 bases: TGCGCCAGCAGCGTTAGCGGGAGGCCAGACCTCACAGATACGCAGTATTTT.

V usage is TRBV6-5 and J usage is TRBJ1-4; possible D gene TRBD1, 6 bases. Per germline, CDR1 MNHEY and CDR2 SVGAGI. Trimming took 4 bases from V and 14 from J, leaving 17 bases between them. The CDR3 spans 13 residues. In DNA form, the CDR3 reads TGTGCCAGCAGTTTGGGTATTGGGGGCACCCTGTTTTTT. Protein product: CASSLGIGGTLFF.

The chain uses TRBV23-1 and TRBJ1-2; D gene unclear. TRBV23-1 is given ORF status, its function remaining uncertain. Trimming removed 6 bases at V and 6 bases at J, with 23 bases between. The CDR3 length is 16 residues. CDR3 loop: CASRIIFAKVGDGYTF. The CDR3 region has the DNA TGCGCCAGCAGAATCATTTTTGCGAAGGTAGGAGATGGCTACACCTTC.

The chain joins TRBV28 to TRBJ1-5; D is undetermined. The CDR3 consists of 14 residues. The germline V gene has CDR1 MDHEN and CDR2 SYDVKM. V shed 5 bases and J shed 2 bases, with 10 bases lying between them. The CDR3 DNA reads TGTGCCAGCAGTCCCCAGTTCCGCAATCAGCCCCAGCATTTT. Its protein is CASSPQFRNQPQHF.

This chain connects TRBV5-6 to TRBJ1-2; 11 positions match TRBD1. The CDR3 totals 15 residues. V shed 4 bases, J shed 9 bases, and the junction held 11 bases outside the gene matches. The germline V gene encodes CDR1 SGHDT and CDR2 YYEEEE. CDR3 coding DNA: TGTGCCAGCAGCCCCACCGGGACAGGGGGTAGACGCTACACCTTC. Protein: CASSPTGTGGRRYTF.

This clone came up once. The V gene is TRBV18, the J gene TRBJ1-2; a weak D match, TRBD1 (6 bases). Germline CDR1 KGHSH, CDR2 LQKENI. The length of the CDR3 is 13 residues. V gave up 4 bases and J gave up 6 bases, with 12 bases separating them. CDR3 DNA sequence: TGTGCCAGCTCACGACCGGGACAAGATGGCTACACCTTC. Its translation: CASSRPGQDGYTF.

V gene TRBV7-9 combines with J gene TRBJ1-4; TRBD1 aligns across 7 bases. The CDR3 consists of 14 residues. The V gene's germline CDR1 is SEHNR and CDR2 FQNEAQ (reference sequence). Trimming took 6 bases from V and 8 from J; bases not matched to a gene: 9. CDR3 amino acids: CASRHDREYEKLFF. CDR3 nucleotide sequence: TGTGCCAGCAGACACGACAGGGAGTACGAAAAACTGTTTTTT.

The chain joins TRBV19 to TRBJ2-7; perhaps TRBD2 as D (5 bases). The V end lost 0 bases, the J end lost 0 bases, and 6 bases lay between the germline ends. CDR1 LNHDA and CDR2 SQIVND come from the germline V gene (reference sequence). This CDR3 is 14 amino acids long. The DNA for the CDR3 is TGTGCCAGTAGTATAGATGACTACTCCTACGAGCAGTACTTC. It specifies CASSIDDYSYEQYF. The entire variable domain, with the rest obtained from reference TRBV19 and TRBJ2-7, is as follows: DGGITQSPKYLFRKEGQNVTLSCEQNLNHDAMYWYRQDPGQGLRLIYYSQIVNDFQKGDIAEGYSVSREKKESFPLTVTSAQKNPTAFYLCASSIDDYSYEQYFGPGTRLTVT.

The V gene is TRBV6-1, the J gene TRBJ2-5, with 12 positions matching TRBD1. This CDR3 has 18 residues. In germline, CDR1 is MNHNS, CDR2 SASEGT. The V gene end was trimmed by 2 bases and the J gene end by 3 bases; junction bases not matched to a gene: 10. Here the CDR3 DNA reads TGTGCCAGCAGTGAACCAGACCGGGACAGGGGGCCCGAAGAGACCCAGTACTTC. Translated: CASSEPDRDRGPEETQYF.